This paragraph covers one T cell receptor beta chain sequence. Its antigen is still unknown. Sample treatment: over 15 received Ad26.COV2.S at low or high dose, single or two shots; about five received placebo; per-sample allocation not given. The study sampled participants on day 63 after the first vaccine or placebo injection. An adult donor aged 18-55 years was enrolled in Boston. Losses at the gene ends were 6 bases for V and 3 bases for J; bases not matched to a gene: 5. The CDR3 runs to 14 residues. Germline CDR1 is MNHNY and CDR2 is SVGAGI (reference sequence). The sample is drawn from a study of Ad26.COV2.S vaccination and SARS-CoV-2 variants. The overall study: The COV1001 Ad26.COV2.S trial arm included the donor. Each vaccinee took Ad26.COV2.S intramuscularly, once or twice 56 days apart. General study results and limits: The authors reported substantial breadth in spike-specific CD8+ and CD4+ T cell responses after vaccination.

This table comes from immunoSEQ multiplex PCR, and its TCRdb copy is limited to in-frame clones, with some not included. The repertoire holds about 680,000 clones, with around 90% as singletons. This chain links TRBV6-6 with TRBJ1-5; 7 nucleotides match TRBD1. The sequences come from peripheral blood, collected in a trial of Ad26.COV2.S vaccine versus placebo. The TCR originated in a person between 18 and 59 years old who received the Ad26.COV2.S COVID-19 vaccine or a placebo. The CDR3 DNA follows: TGTGCCAGCAGCCAGCAGGGGGTCAATCAGCCCCAGCATTTT. It codes for CASSQQGVNQPQHF.